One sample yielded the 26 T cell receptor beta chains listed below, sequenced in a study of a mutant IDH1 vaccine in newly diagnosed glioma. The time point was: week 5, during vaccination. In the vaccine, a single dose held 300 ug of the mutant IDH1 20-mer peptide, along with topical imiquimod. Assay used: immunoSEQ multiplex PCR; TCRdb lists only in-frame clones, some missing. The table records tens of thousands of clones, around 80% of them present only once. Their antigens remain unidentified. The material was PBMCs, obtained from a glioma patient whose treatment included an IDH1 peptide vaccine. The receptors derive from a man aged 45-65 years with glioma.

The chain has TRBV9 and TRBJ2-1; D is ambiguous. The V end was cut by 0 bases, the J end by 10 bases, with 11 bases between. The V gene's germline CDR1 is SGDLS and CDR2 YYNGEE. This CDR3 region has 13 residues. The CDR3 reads CASSVVEVSEQFF. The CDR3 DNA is TGTGCCAGCAGCGTAGTAGAGGTTAGCGAGCAGTTCTTC.

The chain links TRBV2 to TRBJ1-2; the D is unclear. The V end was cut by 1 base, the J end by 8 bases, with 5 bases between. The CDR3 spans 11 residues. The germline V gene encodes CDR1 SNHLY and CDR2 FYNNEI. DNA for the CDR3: TGTGCCAGCAGTGAAGTAAGCGGCTACACCTTC. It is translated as CASSEVSGYTF.

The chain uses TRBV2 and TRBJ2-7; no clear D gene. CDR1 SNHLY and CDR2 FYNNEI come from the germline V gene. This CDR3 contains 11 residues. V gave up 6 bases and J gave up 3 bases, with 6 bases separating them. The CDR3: CASRLDYEQYF. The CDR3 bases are TGTGCCAGCAGGCTGGACTACGAGCAGTACTTC.

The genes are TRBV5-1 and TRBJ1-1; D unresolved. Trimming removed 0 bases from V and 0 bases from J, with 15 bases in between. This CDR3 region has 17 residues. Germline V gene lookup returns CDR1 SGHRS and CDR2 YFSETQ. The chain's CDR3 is CASSLAEESFMNTEAFF. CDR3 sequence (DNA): TGCGCCAGCAGCTTGGCCGAGGAGTCATTCATGAACACTGAAGCTTTCTTT.

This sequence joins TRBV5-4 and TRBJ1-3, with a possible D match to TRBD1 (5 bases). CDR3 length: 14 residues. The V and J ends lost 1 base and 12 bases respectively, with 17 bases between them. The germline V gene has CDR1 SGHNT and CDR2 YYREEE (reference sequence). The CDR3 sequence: CASSLYEVQGVIYF. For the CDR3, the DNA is TGTGCCAGCAGCTTGTATGAAGTGCAGGGAGTCATATATTTT.

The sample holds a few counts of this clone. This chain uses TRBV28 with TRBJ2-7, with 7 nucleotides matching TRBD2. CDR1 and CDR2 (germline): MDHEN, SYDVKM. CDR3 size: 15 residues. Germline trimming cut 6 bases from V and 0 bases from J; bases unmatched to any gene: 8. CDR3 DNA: TGTGCCAGCAGGCCGCCTGGGACTATCTCCTACGAGCAGTACTTC. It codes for CASRPPGTISYEQYF.

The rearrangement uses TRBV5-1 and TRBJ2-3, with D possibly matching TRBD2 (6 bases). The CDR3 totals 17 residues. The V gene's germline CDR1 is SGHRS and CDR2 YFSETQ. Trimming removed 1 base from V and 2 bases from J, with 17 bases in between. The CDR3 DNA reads TGCGCCAGCAGCTTGATTGGTCTGGCGGGACCCACAGATACGCAGTATTTT. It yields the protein CASSLIGLAGPTDTQYF.

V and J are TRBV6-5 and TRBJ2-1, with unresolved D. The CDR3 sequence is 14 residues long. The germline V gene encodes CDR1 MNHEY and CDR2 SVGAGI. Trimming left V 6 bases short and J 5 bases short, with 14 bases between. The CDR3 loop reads CASRVFEDDNEQFF. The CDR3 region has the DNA TGTGCCAGCAGGGTATTCGAGGACGACAATGAGCAGTTCTTC.

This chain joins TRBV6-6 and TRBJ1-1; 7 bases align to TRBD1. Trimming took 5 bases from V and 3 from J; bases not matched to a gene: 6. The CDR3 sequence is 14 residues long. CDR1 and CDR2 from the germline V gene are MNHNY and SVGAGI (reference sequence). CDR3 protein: CASSDQGDDTEAFF. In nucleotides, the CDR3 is TGTGCCAGCAGTGACCAGGGGGACGACACTGAAGCTTTCTTT.

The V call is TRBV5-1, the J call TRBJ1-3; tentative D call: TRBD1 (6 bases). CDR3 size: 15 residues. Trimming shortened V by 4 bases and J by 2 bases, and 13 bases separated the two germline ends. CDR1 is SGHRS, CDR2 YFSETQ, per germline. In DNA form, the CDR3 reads TGCGCCAGCAGCCCGGGGGGGGGCACTGGAAACACCATATATTTT. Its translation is CASSPGGGTGNTIYF.

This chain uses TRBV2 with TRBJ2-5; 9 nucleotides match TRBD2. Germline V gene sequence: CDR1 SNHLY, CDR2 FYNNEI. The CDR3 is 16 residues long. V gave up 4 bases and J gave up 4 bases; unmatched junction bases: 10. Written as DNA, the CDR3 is TGTGCCAGCAGTGGGGGTAGCGGGGGATCGGGAGAGACCCAGTACTTC. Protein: CASSGGSGGSGETQYF.

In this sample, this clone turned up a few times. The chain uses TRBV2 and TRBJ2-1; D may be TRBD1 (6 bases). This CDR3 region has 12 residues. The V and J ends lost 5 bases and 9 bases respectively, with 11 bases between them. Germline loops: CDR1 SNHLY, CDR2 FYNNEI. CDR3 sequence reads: CASSWWGPEQFF. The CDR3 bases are TGTGCCAGCAGTTGGTGGGGGCCTGAGCAGTTCTTC.

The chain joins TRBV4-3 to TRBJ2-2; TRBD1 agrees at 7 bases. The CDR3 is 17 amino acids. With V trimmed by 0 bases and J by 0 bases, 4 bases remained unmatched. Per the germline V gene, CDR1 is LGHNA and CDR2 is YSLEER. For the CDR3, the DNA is TGCGCCAGCAGCCAAGATGGGGGACAGTCGAACACCGGGGAGCTGTTTTTT. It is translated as CASSQDGGQSNTGELFF.

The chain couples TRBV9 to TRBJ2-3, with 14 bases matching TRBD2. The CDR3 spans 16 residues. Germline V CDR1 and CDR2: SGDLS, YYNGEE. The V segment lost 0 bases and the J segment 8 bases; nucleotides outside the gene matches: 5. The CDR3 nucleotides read TGTGCCAGCAGCGTAGAGGGGGGACTAGCGGGGGTTACGCAGTATTTT. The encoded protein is CASSVEGGLAGVTQYF.

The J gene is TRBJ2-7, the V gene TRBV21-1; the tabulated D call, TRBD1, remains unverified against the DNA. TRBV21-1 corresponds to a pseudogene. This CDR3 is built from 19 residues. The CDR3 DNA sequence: TGTGCCAGCAGCAAAAAGTTTGAGGCAACCGGGACAGCCGCCTACGAGCAGTACTTC. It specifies CASSKKFEATGTAAYEQYF.

The chain's CDR3 is CASSLQDNEQFF. In nucleotides, the CDR3 is TGTGCCAGCAGCTTACAGGACAATGAGCAGTTCTTC. The V and J genes are TRBV5-5 and TRBJ2-1, with TRBD1 as a possible D gene (5 bases). With 2 bases removed from V and 5 bases from J, the gap between germline ends came to 5 bases. Germline V gives CDR1 SGHKS, CDR2 YYEKEE (reference sequence). This CDR3 spans 12 amino acids.

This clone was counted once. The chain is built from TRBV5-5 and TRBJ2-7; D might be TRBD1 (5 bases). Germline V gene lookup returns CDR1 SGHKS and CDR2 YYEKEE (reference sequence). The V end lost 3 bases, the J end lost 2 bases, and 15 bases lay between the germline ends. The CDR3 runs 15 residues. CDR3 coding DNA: TGTGCCAGCAGCTACACAGGTCCCGGTCCCTACGAGCAGTACTTC. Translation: CASSYTGPGPYEQYF.

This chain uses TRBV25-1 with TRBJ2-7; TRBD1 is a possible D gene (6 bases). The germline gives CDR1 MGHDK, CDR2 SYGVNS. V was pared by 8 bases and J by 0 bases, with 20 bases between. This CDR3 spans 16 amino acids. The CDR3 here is CASQGGGPLSSYEQYF. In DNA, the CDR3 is TGTGCCAGCCAGGGTGGGGGCCCTCTCTCCTCCTACGAGCAGTACTTC.

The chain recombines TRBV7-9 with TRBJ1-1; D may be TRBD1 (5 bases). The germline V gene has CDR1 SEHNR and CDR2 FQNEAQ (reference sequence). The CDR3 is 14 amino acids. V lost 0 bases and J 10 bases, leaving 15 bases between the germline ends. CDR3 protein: CASSLAGQGGTAFF. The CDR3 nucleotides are TGTGCCAGCAGCTTAGCAGGGCAGGGCGGTACAGCTTTCTTT.

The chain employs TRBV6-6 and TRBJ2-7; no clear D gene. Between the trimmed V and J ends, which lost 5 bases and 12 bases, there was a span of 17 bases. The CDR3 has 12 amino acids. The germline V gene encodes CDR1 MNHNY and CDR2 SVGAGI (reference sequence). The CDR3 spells CASSPKTTSRYF. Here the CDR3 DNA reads TGTGCCAGCAGTCCGAAGACAACAAGTCGGTACTTC.

CDR3: CASSPGGWQETQYF. The CDR3 region has the DNA TGTGCCAGCAGCCCAGGTGGGTGGCAAGAGACCCAGTACTTC. The rearrangement joins TRBV7-2 to TRBJ2-5; no definite D call. V dropped 5 bases and J dropped 2 bases, with 12 bases sitting between them. Germline values: CDR1 SGHTA, CDR2 FQGNSA. The CDR3 sequence is 14 residues long.

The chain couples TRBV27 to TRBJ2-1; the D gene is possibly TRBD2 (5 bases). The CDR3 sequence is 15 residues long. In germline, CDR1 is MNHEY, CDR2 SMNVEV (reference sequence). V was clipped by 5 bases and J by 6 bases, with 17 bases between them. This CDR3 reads CASSPGPTRGNEQFF. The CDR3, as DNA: TGTGCCAGCAGTCCCGGACCCACCCGGGGCAATGAGCAGTTCTTC.

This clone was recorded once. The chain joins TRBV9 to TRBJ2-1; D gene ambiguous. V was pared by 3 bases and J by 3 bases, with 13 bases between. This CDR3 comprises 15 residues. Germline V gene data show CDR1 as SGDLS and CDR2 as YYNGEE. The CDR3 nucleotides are TGTGCCAGCAGCGAGAGGAGTATCGGCTACAATGAGCAGTTCTTC. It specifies CASSERSIGYNEQFF.

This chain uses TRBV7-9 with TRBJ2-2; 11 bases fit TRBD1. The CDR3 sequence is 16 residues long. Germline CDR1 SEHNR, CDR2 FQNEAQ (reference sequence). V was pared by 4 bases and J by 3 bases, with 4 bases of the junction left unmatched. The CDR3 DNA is TGTGCCAGCAGCTCCCGGACAGGGGGCGACACCGGGGAGCTGTTTTTT. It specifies CASSSRTGGDTGELFF.

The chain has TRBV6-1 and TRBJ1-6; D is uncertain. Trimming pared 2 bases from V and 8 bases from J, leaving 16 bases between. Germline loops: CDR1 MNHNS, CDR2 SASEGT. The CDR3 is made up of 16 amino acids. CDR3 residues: CASSEQEGAGYSPLHF. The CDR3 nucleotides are TGTGCCAGCAGTGAACAAGAGGGCGCGGGATATTCACCCCTCCACTTT.

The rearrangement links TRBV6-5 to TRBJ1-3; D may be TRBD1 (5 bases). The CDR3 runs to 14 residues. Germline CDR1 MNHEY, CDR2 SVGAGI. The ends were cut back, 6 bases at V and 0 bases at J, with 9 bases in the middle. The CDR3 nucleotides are TGTGCCAGCAGCAGGGATAACTCTGGAAACACCATATATTTT. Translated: CASSRDNSGNTIYF.